The following is a TCR beta chain sequence with its context. This receptor's antigen is unknown. No base quality values were provided; no much bigger clone lies one nucleotide off. The sample comes from a study of response to subunit inactivated influenza vaccine listed by TCRdb under 2018. Regarding the research as a whole: The study used deep quantitative T cell receptor repertoire profiling to track responses to a trivalent subunit inactivated influenza vaccine.

The library was obtained by RT-PCR. Sequencing was carried out with an Illumina HiSeq 2500. TCRdb passed the public sequencing reads through fastp at Q25 and MiXCR, retaining productive beta sequences. Each record represents a unique CDR3 protein, reported with the most common genes and DNA among its rows. The sample profile shows hundreds of thousands of distinct CDR3 sequences; around 15% of them were found once. Clones ranked in the top ten supply less than 9% of the sample. Results the study describes overall, beyond this receptor: The authors proposed that each seasonal influenza vaccination may bring in only a limited number of new T cells.

From a lookup of the germline V gene, CDR1 and CDR2 are MNHEY and SVGAGI. V gives up 5 bases and J gives up 3 bases, and the segment between their germline ends measures 17 bases. Including cysteine and phenylalanine, the CDR3 has 15 amino acids. Here the CDR3 DNA is all that survives: 45 bases in frame from base 1. The chain couples TRBV6-5 to TRBJ2-7; the D gene assignment is perhaps TRBD1 or TRBD2, with each matching 5 bases. The origin of this receptor is a man between 45 and 60 years old who received an inactivated influenza vaccine. Donor details come from another sample of the same person, matched by shared clones. Sequenced here: PBMCs from blood, sampled around 15 days before vaccination. The CDR3: CASSNRDGIGYEQYF. The nucleotide sequence reads TGTGCCAGCAGTAACCGGGACGGGATCGGCTACGAGCAGTACTTC.